These 3 T cell receptor beta chains were sequenced from one sample in a study of T cell repertoires in cytomegalovirus infection. One entry per CDR3 protein, called by TCRdb with MiXCR from the reads. Among 200,000 or so distinct CDR3 sequences listed, under 25% were seen once. The sequenced sample was PBMCs. The receptor source for this set is a human donor in good health (CMV status not recorded). Some clones in this sample may be carry-over from other donors' samples.

The sample holds many counts of this clonotype. The chain links TRBV12-3 or TRBV12-4 to TRBJ2-1; 10 bases fit TRBD2. The CDR3 consists of 13 residues. The trim removed 5 bases at V and 13 bases at J, leaving 8 bases unmatched. CDR3 in DNA: TGTGCCAGCAGTACGACTAGCGGGCTTAGTCAGTTCTTC. Protein: CASSTTSGLSQFF.

The V gene is TRBV12-3 or TRBV12-4, the J gene TRBJ2-3, with D tentatively TRBD1 (6 bases). The CDR3 length is 15 residues. The germline V and J ends were trimmed by 11 bases and 0 bases, with 18 bases remaining between them. The DNA for the CDR3 is TGTGCCTCCTTAAGTAGGGGGAGAAGCACAGATACGCAGTATTTT. Translated, it gives CASLSRGRSTDTQYF.

There are a few counts of this clonotype. This chain joins TRBV30 and TRBJ2-5; 13 nucleotides line up with TRBD2. The CDR3 extends over 13 amino acids. The germline V gene encodes CDR1 GTSNPN and CDR2 SVGIG (reference sequence). The junction had 1 base not matched to a gene; V was cut back by 5 bases and J by 4 bases. The CDR3 loop is CAWGLAGVETQYF. In nucleotides, the CDR3 is TGTGCCTGGGGACTAGCGGGAGTAGAGACCCAGTACTTC.